These T cell receptor beta chains were read from a single sample in a study of cytomegalovirus exposure and HLA in healthy donors. Sequencing was performed with immunoSEQ multiplex PCR; in TCRdb, only in-frame clones are kept and a portion is missing. The table lists some 150,000 clones, roughly 78% of them singletons. Sequences were obtained from PBMCs. These receptors originate from a man aged 50 or older in good health and CMV-seropositive. Both conserved end residues are part of each CDR3. A D gene is named only where the DNA matches it firmly. Expanded clones are given a class, and other clones once, few, many or no size at all.

size	J	V	D	CDR3	DNA
few	TRBJ2-5	TRBV29-1	-	CSARGRQETQYF	TGCAGCGCCCGCGGGCGTCAAGAGACCCAGTACTTC
-	TRBJ2-6	TRBV18	-	CASSPFGESGANVLTF	TGTGCCAGCTCACCATTCGGGGAATCTGGGGCCAACGTCCTGACTTTC
-	TRBJ1-1	TRBV11-2	-	CASSFLFRGNTEAFF	TGTGCCAGCAGCTTCCTATTTCGGGGGAACACTGAAGCTTTCTTT
-	TRBJ1-1	TRBV5-1	TRBD1	CASSDVPGGEAFF	TGCGCCAGCAGCGACGTGCCAGGGGGTGAAGCTTTCTTT
-	TRBJ2-1	TRBV15	-	CATSRGRTSYNEQFF	TGTGCCACCAGCAGAGGGAGGACCTCCTACAATGAGCAGTTCTTC
-	TRBJ2-7	TRBV5-4	TRBD2	CASSVFSGDYEQYF	TGTGCCAGCAGCGTTTTTAGCGGGGACTACGAGCAGTACTTC
-	TRBJ1-5	TRBV28	TRBD1	CASSSRGLGQPQHF	TGTGCCAGCAGTTCCAGGGGGCTTGGGCAGCCCCAGCATTTT
once	TRBJ2-5	TRBV28	-	CASSLIDQETQYF	TGTGCTAGCAGTTTGATAGACCAAGAGACCCAGTACTTC
-	TRBJ2-1	TRBV5-1	TRBD2	CASSLGGSGRANEQFF	TGCGCCAGCAGCTTGGGAGGGAGCGGGAGGGCCAATGAGCAGTTCTTC
-	TRBJ2-7	TRBV19	-	CASSRRTGNHEQYF	TGTGCCAGTAGTAGGAGGACTGGTAATCACGAGCAGTACTTC
-	TRBJ2-2	TRBV29-1	TRBD1	CSVGQGRFSGELFF	TGCAGCGTTGGACAGGGACGGTTTTCCGGGGAGCTGTTTTTT
-	TRBJ1-1	TRBV5-6	TRBD1	CASSYQDRGGRAFF	TGTGCCAGCAGTTATCAAGACAGGGGTGGGCGAGCTTTCTTT
-	TRBJ2-1	TRBV11-3	TRBD1	CASSGQGIFYNEQFF	TGTGCCAGCAGCGGACAGGGAATATTCTACAATGAGCAGTTCTTC
-	TRBJ1-4	TRBV21-1	-	CASSKDRGDRQTTNEKLFF	TGTGCCAGCAGCAAAGATCGTGGAGACAGGCAGACAACTAATGAAAAACTGTTTTTT
once	TRBJ1-3	TRBV9	-	CASSPQGLTTGNTIYF	TGTGCCAGCAGCCCCCAGGGACTTACGACTGGAAACACCATATATTTT
-	TRBJ2-1	TRBV5-8	TRBD2	CASSRTSGGNEQFF	TGTGCCAGCAGCCGGACGTCGGGGGGCAATGAGCAGTTCTTC
few	TRBJ2-7	TRBV5-4	-	CASSLAGSFYEQYF	TGTGCCAGCAGCTTGGCTGGTAGCTTCTACGAGCAGTACTTC
-	TRBJ2-4	TRBV9	-	CASSPSQRSKNIQYF	TGTGCCAGCAGCCCCTCGCAGCGTTCCAAAAACATTCAGTACTTC
-	TRBJ1-2	TRBV5-5	-	CASLGPRGYGYTF	TGTGCCAGCCTCGGGCCAAGGGGGTATGGCTACACCTTC
-	TRBJ2-1	TRBV11-2	TRBD2	CASSLAGLAGGGEQFF	TGTGCCAGCAGCTTAGCGGGACTAGCGGGAGGAGGTGAGCAGTTCTTC
-	TRBJ2-7	TRBV27	TRBD2	CASSFDLSGRPYEQYF	TGTGCCAGCAGTTTTGATCTCAGCGGGAGACCGTACGAGCAGTACTTC
-	TRBJ2-5	TRBV7-9	-	CATITGGARETQYF	TGTGCCACGATTACTGGAGGGGCCCGAGAGACCCAGTACTTC
-	TRBJ2-7	TRBV13	-	CASSFMGGNYEQYF	TGTGCCAGCAGCTTTATGGGAGGTAATTACGAGCAGTACTTC
-	TRBJ1-6	TRBV27	TRBD1	CASSLNRRDRGRLAPLHF	TGTGCCAGCAGTCTAAACCGCCGGGACAGGGGGCGTTTGGCACCCCTCCACTTT
-	TRBJ1-2	TRBV6-5	-	CASSLDRNYGYTF	TGTGCCAGCAGTTTGGACAGAAACTATGGCTACACCTTC
-	TRBJ2-7	TRBV5-8	-	CASSRAGTLAPHEQYF	TGTGCCAGCAGTCGAGCCGGGACTTTAGCCCCCCACGAGCAGTACTTC
-	TRBJ1-2	TRBV28	-	CASSLGGYGYTF	TGTGCCAGCAGCCTCGGGGGCTATGGCTACACCTTC
-	TRBJ1-4	TRBV2	-	CASSDGQGGEKLFF	TGTGCCAGCAGTGACGGCCAGGGAGGTGAAAAACTGTTTTTT
-	TRBJ1-1	TRBV7-2	TRBD1	CASSARTGLNTEVFF	TGTGCCAGCAGCGCCCGGACAGGGTTGAACACTGAAGTTTTCTTT
-	TRBJ1-2	TRBV27	TRBD1	CASSLSGQGHGYTF	TGTGCCAGCAGTTTATCGGGACAGGGGCATGGCTACACCTTC
-	TRBJ1-4	TRBV5-1	TRBD1	CASRKLSTGTMNEKLFF	TGCGCCAGCAGAAAACTCTCGACAGGGACCATGAATGAAAAACTGTTTTTT
-	TRBJ2-7	TRBV14	TRBD2	CASSLSPWREDPYEQYF	TGTGCCAGCAGCCTATCCCCCTGGCGGGAGGACCCCTACGAGCAGTACTTC
-	TRBJ1-4	TRBV7-3	TRBD1	CASSPTGGTNEKLFF	TGTGCCAGCAGCCCGACAGGGGGCACTAATGAAAAACTGTTTTTT
-	TRBJ2-7	TRBV30	TRBD2	CAWRLAGGPGEQYF	TGTGCCTGGCGGCTAGCGGGAGGGCCGGGGGAGCAGTACTTC
-	TRBJ2-3	TRBV4-2	-	CASSQDWEQSTDTQYF	TGTGCCAGCAGCCAAGATTGGGAGCAGAGCACAGATACGCAGTATTTT
-	TRBJ2-5	TRBV5-1	TRBD2	CASSSGLADLQETQYF	TGCGCCAGCAGCTCGGGACTAGCGGATCTCCAAGAGACCCAGTACTTC
-	TRBJ1-4	TRBV4-2	TRBD1	CASSRATGSNEKLFF	TGTGCCAGCAGCCGGGCGACAGGGTCGAATGAAAAACTGTTTTTT
few	TRBJ1-1	TRBV28	TRBD1	CASSSTQGGPRNTEAFF	TGTGCCAGCAGCTCCACCCAGGGGGGTCCCAGGAACACTGAAGCTTTCTTT
-	TRBJ1-6	TRBV11-2	-	CASSLDQGTGPLHF	TGTGCCAGCAGCTTAGATCAGGGGACCGGTCCCCTCCACTTT
-	TRBJ2-1	TRBV7-9	TRBD2	CASSRVLAGLNEQFF	TGCGCCAGCAGCCGAGTTCTAGCGGGCCTCAATGAGCAGTTCTTC
few	TRBJ2-7	TRBV4-1	-	CASSQDSTHEQYF	TGCGCCAGCAGCCAAGATTCGACACACGAGCAGTACTTC
-	TRBJ2-7	TRBV13	-	CASSTGLPYEQYF	TGTGCCAGCAGCACTGGACTACCCTACGAGCAGTACTTC
-	TRBJ2-7	TRBV5-1	TRBD2	CASRPGTSGTYEQYF	TGCGCCAGCAGACCAGGGACTAGCGGAACCTACGAGCAGTACTTC
-	TRBJ2-7	TRBV27	TRBD2	CASRRGWASGRRNEQYF	TGTGCCAGCAGACGCGGTTGGGCTAGCGGGAGACGAAACGAGCAGTACTTC
few	TRBJ2-3	TRBV20-1	-	CSARDIDTQYF	TGCAGTGCTAGAGATATAGATACGCAGTATTTT
-	TRBJ2-3	TRBV5-1	TRBD1	CASSLRQGGTDTQYF	TGCGCCAGCAGCTTAAGACAGGGGGGCACAGATACGCAGTATTTT